The TCR beta chain described here comes from a study of blood T cell repertoires in COVID-19. Study overall: The United States, Italy and Spain supplied acute and convalescent COVID-19 samples. The analysed material was cDNA or gDNA that came from T cells, B-cell-depleted T cells, or PBMCs.

The table came from immunoSEQ multiplex PCR; TCRdb's copy has only in-frame clones and leaves some out. The table shows 180,000 or so clones, with about nine tenths occurring only once. Trimming took off 1 base at V and 4 bases at J, with 8 bases between the two ends. The germline CDR1 and CDR2 sequences are SGDLS and YYNGEE. The CDR3 consists of 13 residues. The material sequenced was peripheral blood. The chain joins TRBV9 to TRBJ1-2, with unresolved D. This TCR derives from a middle-aged man with acute or convalescent COVID-19. CDR3 loop: CASSVTGSYGYTF. For the CDR3, the DNA is TGTGCCAGCAGCGTAACCGGGTCCTATGGCTACACCTTC.